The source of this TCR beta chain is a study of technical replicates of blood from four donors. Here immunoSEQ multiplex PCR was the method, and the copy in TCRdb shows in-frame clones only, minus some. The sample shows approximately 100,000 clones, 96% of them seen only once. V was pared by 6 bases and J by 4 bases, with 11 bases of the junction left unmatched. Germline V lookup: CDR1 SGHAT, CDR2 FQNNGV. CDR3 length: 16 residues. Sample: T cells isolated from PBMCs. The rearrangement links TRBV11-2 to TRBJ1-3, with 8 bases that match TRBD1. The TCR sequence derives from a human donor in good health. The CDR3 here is CASRMIQGAQGNTIYF. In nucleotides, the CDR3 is TGTGCCAGCAGAATGATCCAGGGGGCGCAAGGAAACACCATATATTTT.